This T cell receptor (beta chain) appears in the sequencing data of a study of T cell responses to AZD1222 COVID-19 vaccine. With regard to this clone: Its antigen is currently unknown.

The data were produced by immunoSEQ multiplex PCR, yet TCRdb's version contains in-frame clones alone and is incomplete. The sample carries 160,000 or so clones, approximately 90% recorded once. Study-wide results and limits: AZD1222 recipients seropositive at baseline numbered only 6 or 7.

Sequencing used peripheral blood, obtained on day 0 of AZD1222 vaccination. The source is an adult in good health.

This chain's CDR3 is CASSQGAQKETQYF. CDR3 coding DNA: TGCGCCAGCAGCCAAGGTGCACAAAAAGAGACCCAGTACTTC. The V and J genes are TRBV4-1 and TRBJ2-5; the D is unclear. This CDR3 comprises 14 residues. CDR1 is MGHRA and CDR2 is YSYEKL in the germline V gene. Trimming pared 1 base from V and 3 bases from J, leaving 9 bases between.